This TCR beta chain was identified during a study of T cell responses to AZD1222 COVID-19 vaccine. TCRdb's table, derived via immunoSEQ multiplex PCR, lists solely in-frame clones and lacks some. The sample lists approximately 110,000 clones, about 88% occurring once. CDR1 and CDR2 (germline): MNHEY, SVGAGI. The CDR3 extends over 13 amino acids. With 4 bases clipped from V and 9 bases from J, the junction kept 5 bases outside the gene matches. The source of this sequence is an adult in good health. The material sequenced was peripheral blood, taken on day 0 of AZD1222 vaccination. J is TRBJ1-5 and V is TRBV6-5; TRBD1 matches at 8 bases. The CDR3 is CASSSGQVRPQHF. In DNA, the CDR3 is TGTGCCAGCAGTTCGGGACAGGTTAGGCCCCAGCATTTT.